The next 11 T cell receptor beta chains were all read from a single sample in a study of metastatic and nonmetastatic thyroid tumors. Thyroid surgery was performed in patients who had received no treatment beforehand. TCRdb reassembled clones from the PCR reads with MiXCR. The sample has around 50,000 clones, roughly 30% seen once; the top ten hold roughly 15%. Sequences were obtained from blood. The receptor source for this set is a female donor with papillary thyroid cancer or a benign thyroid nodule (not recorded which). Some clones in this sample may be carry-over from other donors' samples.

This clone ranks as medium-sized (0.01 to 0.1%). The chain joins TRBV6-1 to TRBJ1-2; 7 bases are a match to TRBD1. The junction had 11 bases not matched to a gene; V was cut back by 6 bases and J by 4 bases. The CDR3 runs to 15 residues. Germline CDR1 and CDR2: MNHNS and SASEGT. CDR3 DNA: TGTGCCAGCAGCTGGACAGGAGGTTCAGCCTATGGCTACACCTTC. Residues: CASSWTGGSAYGYTF.

CDR3 region: CASSLEGRGNTEAFF. The CDR3 DNA reads TGTGCCAGCAGCTTAGAGGGCAGGGGGAACACTGAAGCTTTCTTT. This chain joins TRBV11-2 and TRBJ1-1, with D tentatively TRBD1 (6 bases). Trimming stripped 0 bases from V and 1 base from J, with 9 bases between. The CDR3 spans 15 residues. CDR1 and CDR2 from the germline V gene are SGHAT and FQNNGV.

The chain has TRBV5-6 and TRBJ1-2; the D is unclear. The germline gives CDR1 SGHDT, CDR2 YYEEEE. The CDR3 has 12 amino acids. The V end was cut by 1 base, the J end by 7 bases, with 8 bases between. CDR3 DNA: TGTGCCAGCAGCTTGTGGGGATCTGGCTACACCTTC. It yields the protein CASSLWGSGYTF.

The V gene is TRBV19, the J gene TRBJ1-2; the D gene is possibly TRBD1 (6 bases). The germline V gene has CDR1 LNHDA and CDR2 SQIVND (reference sequence). The V and J ends lost 7 bases and 6 bases respectively, with 21 bases between them. This CDR3 has 15 amino acids. The CDR3 nucleotides are TGTGCCAGTAATAGAAAGATGACAGGCTTTGATGGCTACACCTTC. This gives the protein CASNRKMTGFDGYTF.

By sample share, this clone is medium-sized. This chain joins TRBV27 and TRBJ2-7, with D perhaps TRBD2 (6 bases). V was shortened by 0 bases and J by 3 bases, with 9 bases between the two germline ends. The CDR3 sequence is 14 residues long. Per the germline V gene, CDR1 is MNHEY and CDR2 is SMNVEV (reference sequence). CDR3 coding DNA: TGTGCCAGCAGTTTATCGATCGGGGGCTACGAGCAGTACTTC. Translation: CASSLSIGGYEQYF.

The rearrangement uses TRBV5-1 and TRBJ2-2; D is unclear. Germline lookup yields CDR1 SGHRS and CDR2 YFSETQ. Trimming removed 4 bases at V and 0 bases at J, with 7 bases between. The CDR3 contains 14 residues. This chain's CDR3 is CASSEDANTGELFF. The CDR3 region has the DNA TGCGCCAGCAGCGAGGACGCGAACACCGGGGAGCTGTTTTTT.

Ten or more counts support this clone. This chain connects TRBV20-1 to TRBJ2-5; D is uncertain. The germline V gene encodes CDR1 DFQATT and CDR2 SNEGSKA (reference sequence). The CDR3 consists of 12 residues. Trimming left V 4 bases short and J 4 bases short, with 10 bases between. CDR3 sequence (DNA): TGCAGTGCTAAGGACGGCGGAGAGACCCAGTACTTC. This encodes CSAKDGGETQYF.

With regard to this clone: The sample contains more than one DNA sequence encoding this CDR3. The J gene is TRBJ2-7, the V gene TRBV20-1; 7 nucleotides match TRBD2. The V gene end was trimmed by 2 bases and the J gene end by 5 bases; junction bases not matched to a gene: 9. Germline V lookup: CDR1 DFQATT, CDR2 SNEGSKA (reference sequence). CDR3 length equals 14 residues. The CDR3 is CSARPLAGAHEQYF. The CDR3 region has the DNA TGCAGTGCTAGACCGCTTGCGGGAGCCCACGAGCAGTACTTC.

This clone is labeled medium-sized. The chain links TRBV12-3 or TRBV12-4 to TRBJ1-2, with TRBD1 as a possible D gene (5 bases). The CDR3 is 15 amino acids. Trimming took off 3 bases at V and 1 base at J, with 12 bases between the two ends. In nucleotides, the CDR3 is TGTGCCAGCAGTTTGGTCCGGGACGGTAACTATGGCTACACCTTC. Translating gives CASSLVRDGNYGYTF.

This clone occurred a few times. The genes are TRBV25-1 and TRBJ2-7; 13 bases match TRBD2. CDR3 size: 14 residues. The germline CDR1 and CDR2 sequences are MGHDK and SYGVNS. Trimming cost V 5 bases and J 4 bases; bases outside gene matches: 2. The CDR3 DNA reads TGTGCCAGCAGTTGGACTAGCGGGAGTTACGAGCAGTACTTC. It yields the protein CASSWTSGSYEQYF.

CDR3 amino acids: CASSFNGRGYTF. The CDR3, as DNA: TGTGCCAGCAGCTTTAATGGGAGGGGCTACACCTTC. V and J are TRBV5-6 and TRBJ1-2; D is undetermined. CDR1 and CDR2 from the germline V gene are SGHDT and YYEEEE. The CDR3 has 12 amino acids. Trimming stripped 2 bases from V and 8 bases from J, with 10 bases between.